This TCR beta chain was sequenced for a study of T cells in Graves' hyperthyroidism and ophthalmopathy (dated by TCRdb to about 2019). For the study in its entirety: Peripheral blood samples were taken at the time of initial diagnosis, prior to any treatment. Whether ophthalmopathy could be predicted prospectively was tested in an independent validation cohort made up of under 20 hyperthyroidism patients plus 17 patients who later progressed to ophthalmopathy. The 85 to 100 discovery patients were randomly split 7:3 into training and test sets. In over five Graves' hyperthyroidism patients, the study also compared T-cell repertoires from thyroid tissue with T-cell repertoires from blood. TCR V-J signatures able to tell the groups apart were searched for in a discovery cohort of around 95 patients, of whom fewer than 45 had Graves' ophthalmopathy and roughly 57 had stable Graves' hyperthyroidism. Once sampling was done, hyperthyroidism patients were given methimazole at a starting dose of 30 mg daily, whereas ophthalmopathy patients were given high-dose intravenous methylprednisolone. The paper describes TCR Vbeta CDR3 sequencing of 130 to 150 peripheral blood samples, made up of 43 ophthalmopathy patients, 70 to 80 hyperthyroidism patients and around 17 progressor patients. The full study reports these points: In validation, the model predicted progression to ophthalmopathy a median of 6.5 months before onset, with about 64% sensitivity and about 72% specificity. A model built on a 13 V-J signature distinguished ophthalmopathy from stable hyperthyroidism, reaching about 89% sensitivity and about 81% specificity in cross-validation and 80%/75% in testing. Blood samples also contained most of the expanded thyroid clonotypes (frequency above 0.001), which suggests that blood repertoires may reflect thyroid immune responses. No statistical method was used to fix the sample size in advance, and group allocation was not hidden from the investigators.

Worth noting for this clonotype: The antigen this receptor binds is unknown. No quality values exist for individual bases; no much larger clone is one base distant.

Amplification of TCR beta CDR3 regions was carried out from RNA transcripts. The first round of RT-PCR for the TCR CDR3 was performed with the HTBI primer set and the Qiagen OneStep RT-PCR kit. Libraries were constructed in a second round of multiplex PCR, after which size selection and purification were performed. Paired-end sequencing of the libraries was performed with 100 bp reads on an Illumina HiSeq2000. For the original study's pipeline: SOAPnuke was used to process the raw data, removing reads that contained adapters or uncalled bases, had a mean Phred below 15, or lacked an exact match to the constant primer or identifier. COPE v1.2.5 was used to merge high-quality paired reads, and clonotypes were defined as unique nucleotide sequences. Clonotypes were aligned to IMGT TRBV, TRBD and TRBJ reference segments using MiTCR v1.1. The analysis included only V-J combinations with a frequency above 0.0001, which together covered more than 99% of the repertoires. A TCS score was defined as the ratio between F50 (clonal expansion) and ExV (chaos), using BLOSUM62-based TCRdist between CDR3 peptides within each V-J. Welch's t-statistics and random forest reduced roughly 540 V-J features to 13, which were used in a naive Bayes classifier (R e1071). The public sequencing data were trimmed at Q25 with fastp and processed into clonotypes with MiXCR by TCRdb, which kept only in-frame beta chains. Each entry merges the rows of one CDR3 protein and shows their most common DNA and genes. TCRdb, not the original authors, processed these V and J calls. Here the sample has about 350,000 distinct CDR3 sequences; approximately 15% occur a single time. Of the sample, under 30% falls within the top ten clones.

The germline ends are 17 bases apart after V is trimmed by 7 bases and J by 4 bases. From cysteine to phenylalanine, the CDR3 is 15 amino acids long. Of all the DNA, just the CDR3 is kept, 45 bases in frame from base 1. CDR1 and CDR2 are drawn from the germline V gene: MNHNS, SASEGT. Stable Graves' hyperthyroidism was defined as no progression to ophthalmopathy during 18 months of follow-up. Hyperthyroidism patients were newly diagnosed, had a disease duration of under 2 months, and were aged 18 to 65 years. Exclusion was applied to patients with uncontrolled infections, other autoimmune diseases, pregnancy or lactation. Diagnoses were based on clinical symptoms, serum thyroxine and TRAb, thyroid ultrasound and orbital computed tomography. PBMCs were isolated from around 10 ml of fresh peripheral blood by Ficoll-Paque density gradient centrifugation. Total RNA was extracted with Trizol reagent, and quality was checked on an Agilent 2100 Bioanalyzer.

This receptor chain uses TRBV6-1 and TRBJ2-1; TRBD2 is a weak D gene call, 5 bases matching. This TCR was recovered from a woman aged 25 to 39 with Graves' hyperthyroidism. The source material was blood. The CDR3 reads CASTPGLRDYNEQFF. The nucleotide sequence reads TGTGCCAGCACCCCCGGGTTGAGGGATTACAATGAGCAGTTCTTC.